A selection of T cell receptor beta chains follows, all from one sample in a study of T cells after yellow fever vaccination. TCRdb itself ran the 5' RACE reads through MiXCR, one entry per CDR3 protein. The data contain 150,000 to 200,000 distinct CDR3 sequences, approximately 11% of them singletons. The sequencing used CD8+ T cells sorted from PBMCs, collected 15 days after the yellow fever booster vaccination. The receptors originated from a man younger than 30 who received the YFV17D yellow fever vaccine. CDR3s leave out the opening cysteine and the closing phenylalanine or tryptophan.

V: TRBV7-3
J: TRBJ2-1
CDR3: ASSLGSTSGGYEQF

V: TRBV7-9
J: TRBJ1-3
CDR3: ASRSGWGIAGNTIY

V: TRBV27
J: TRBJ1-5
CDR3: ASSLAMFDQPQH

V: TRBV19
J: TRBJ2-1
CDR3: ASSTRGGIYNEQF

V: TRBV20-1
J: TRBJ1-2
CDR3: SARDSRTLYGYT

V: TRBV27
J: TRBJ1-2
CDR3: ASSPTGGAGYGYT

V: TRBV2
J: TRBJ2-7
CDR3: ASTGNEPARMDEQY

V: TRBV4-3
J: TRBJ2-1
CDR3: ASSRGARNEQF

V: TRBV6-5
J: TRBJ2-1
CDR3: ASSLGRDRFGQF

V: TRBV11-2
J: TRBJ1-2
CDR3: ASSLDQGYPEIYGYT

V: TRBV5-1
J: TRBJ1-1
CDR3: ASSFRLQNTEAF

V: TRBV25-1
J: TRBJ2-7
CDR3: ASSAGKFYHEQY

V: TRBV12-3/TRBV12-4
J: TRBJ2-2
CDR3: ASSLGPLGVGELF

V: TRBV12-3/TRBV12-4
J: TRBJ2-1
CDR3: ASSSGEQF

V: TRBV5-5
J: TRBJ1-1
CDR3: ASSLGTNTEAF

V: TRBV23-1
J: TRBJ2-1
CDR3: ASSHGFSYNEQF

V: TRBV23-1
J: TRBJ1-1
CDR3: AGVGTEAF

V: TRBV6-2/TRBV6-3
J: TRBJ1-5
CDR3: ASSRSGQGLNQPQH

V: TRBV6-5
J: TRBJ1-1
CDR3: ASNQGDSAF

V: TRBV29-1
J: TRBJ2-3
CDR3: SVQPLTGVGTDTQY

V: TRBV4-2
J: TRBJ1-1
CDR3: ASSQGGTGRLPNF

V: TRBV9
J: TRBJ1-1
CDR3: ASSGSGTNTEAF

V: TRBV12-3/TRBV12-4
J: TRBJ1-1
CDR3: ASSLNSEAF

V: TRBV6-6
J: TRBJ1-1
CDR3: ASSYTNTEAF

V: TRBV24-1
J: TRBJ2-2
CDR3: ATSDNPDTGELF

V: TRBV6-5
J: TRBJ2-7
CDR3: ASSYVRTNYEQY

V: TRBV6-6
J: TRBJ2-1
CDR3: ASRPDRGIDEQF

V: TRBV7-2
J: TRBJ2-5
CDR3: ASSFSPGSGRAETQY

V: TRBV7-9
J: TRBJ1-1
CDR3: ASSFYGGLGMNTEAF

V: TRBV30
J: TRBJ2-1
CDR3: AWILGGREGEQF

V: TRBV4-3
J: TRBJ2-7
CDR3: ASSQGQGAYEQY

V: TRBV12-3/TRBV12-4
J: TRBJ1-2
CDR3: ASSLTPSGIDGYT

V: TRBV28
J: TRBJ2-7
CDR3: ASSLSQGAYEQY

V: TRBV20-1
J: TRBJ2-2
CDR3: SATKGQFPGELF

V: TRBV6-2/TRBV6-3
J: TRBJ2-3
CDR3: ASSSFTDTQY

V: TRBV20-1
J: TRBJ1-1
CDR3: SAEPWRGATEAF

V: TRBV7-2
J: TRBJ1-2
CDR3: ASSSSGGNAYYGYT

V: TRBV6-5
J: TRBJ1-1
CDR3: ASSYTRTRRTEAF

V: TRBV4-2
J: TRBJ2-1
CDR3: ASSQDMGTSGYNEQF

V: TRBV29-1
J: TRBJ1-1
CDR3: SVEEGHTEAF

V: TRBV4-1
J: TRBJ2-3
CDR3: ASSPGAGGPSTQY

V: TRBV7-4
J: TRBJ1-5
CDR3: ASSLDWRTYGNQPQH

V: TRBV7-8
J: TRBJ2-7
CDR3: ASNRLDGYEQY

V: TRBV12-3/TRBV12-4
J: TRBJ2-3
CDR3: ASSPSTGADTQY

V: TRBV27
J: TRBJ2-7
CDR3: ASSTEGEQY

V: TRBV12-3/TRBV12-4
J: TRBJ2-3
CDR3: ASSSGGPADTQY

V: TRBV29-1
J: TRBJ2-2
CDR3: SVEGTGSNTGELF

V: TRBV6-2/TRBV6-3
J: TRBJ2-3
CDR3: ASSSRRQPSTDTQY